The 30 T cell receptor beta chains presented below share a single source sample, sequenced in a study of early T cells in non-severe SARS-CoV-2 infection. One entry per CDR3 protein, called by TCRdb with MiXCR from the 5' RACE reads. The sample consists of 79,000 or so distinct CDR3 sequences, more than 10% of them appearing once. Sequencing used whole blood. These receptors all stem from an adult who was a healthcare worker with PCR-confirmed SARS-CoV-2 infection or an uninfected control (not recorded which).

This clonotype was seen many times. The chain recombines TRBV27 with TRBJ2-7; TRBD1 matches 9 bases. Germline values: CDR1 MNHEY, CDR2 SMNVEV (reference sequence). This CDR3 has 15 amino acids. The V gene end was trimmed by 6 bases and the J gene end by 3 bases; junction bases not matched to a gene: 9. The DNA for the CDR3 is TGTGCCAGCAGGCTACAGGGGGCCGCGAACTACGAGCAGTACTTC. Amino acids: CASRLQGAANYEQYF.

This clonotype was observed many times. This rearrangement joins TRBV20-1 to TRBJ2-3; D gene unclear. This CDR3 spans 14 amino acids. Trimming cost V 5 bases and J 0 bases, with 12 bases left between them. CDR1 DFQATT and CDR2 SNEGSKA come from the germline V gene (reference sequence). The CDR3 reads CSAANAGSTDTQYF. In nucleotides, the CDR3 is TGCAGTGCTGCCAACGCCGGTAGCACAGATACGCAGTATTTT.

The sample holds many counts of this clonotype. The chain couples TRBV29-1 to TRBJ2-7; D is unresolved. Germline assignment: CDR1 SQVTM and CDR2 ANQGSEA. This CDR3 is built from 8 residues. V lost 8 bases and J 3 bases, leaving 2 bases between the germline ends. Written as DNA, the CDR3 is TGCAGCTTCTACGAGCAGTACTTC. The encoded protein is CSFYEQYF.

This clonotype was recorded a few times. The chain uses TRBV7-2 and TRBJ2-7; 7 nucleotides agree with TRBD2. With V trimmed by 1 base and J by 4 bases, 4 bases remained unmatched. The germline V gene encodes CDR1 SGHTA and CDR2 FQGNSA. The CDR3 contains 14 residues. The CDR3 DNA follows: TGTGCCAGCAGCTTAGGGCTAGCGGAGTACGAGCAGTACTTC. Translation gives CASSLGLAEYEQYF.

The chain uses TRBV6-5 and TRBJ2-7; 7 nucleotides align to TRBD2. CDR1 and CDR2 from the germline V gene are MNHEY and SVGAGI. This CDR3 has 14 residues. The J segment lost 3 bases and the V segment lost 2 bases, leaving 4 bases of the junction unmatched. Here the CDR3 DNA reads TGTGCCAGCAGTTACCGCGGCGGGAGCTACGAGCAGTACTTC. Translated, it gives CASSYRGGSYEQYF.

This clonotype occurred many times. The rearrangement links TRBV27 to TRBJ1-2; 8 bases line up with TRBD1. The CDR3 runs 15 residues. V was clipped by 5 bases and J by 5 bases; unmatched bases: 10. Germline CDR1 reads MNHEY; CDR2 reads SMNVEV (reference sequence). CDR3 DNA sequence: TGTGCCAGCAGTGTCACCGGGACAGGAGAGTATGGCTACACCTTC. This gives the protein CASSVTGTGEYGYTF.

This clonotype was observed a few times. Here the CDR3 DNA reads TGTGCCAGCAGTTCAGACAGGGGCAATCAGCCCCAGCATTTT. It translates to CASSSDRGNQPQHF. The chain employs TRBV7-2 and TRBJ1-5; 7 bases align to TRBD1. Losses at the gene ends were 6 bases for V and 2 bases for J; bases not matched to a gene: 4. The CDR3 has 14 amino acids. Per the germline V gene, CDR1 is SGHTA and CDR2 is FQGNSA.

This clonotype was detected many times. The CDR3 protein is CASSLDRDRDYNEQFF. The CDR3 DNA sequence: TGTGCCAGCAGTTTGGACCGGGACAGGGACTACAATGAGCAGTTCTTC. The chain joins TRBV28 to TRBJ2-1; 9 bases align to TRBD1. Germline V lookup: CDR1 MDHEN, CDR2 SYDVKM. V was clipped by 3 bases and J by 3 bases; unmatched bases: 6. The CDR3 is made up of 16 amino acids.

A few counts support this clonotype. The J gene is TRBJ1-5, the V gene TRBV19; 7 bases are shared with TRBD1. The V gene's germline CDR1 is LNHDA and CDR2 SQIVND (reference sequence). Trimming cost V 5 bases and J 4 bases; bases outside gene matches: 11. The CDR3 runs to 16 residues. The CDR3 reads CASSDLETGLNQPQHF. The CDR3 nucleotides are TGTGCCAGTAGTGACCTTGAGACAGGGCTGAATCAGCCCCAGCATTTT.

This clonotype showed up many times. The V and J genes are TRBV4-3 and TRBJ1-4; D gene ambiguous. In germline, CDR1 is LGHNA, CDR2 YSLEER. V gave up 0 bases and J gave up 8 bases, with 16 bases separating them. The CDR3 is 16 residues long. DNA for the CDR3: TGCGCCAGCAGCCAAGAGACCCGCGGTGTCTACGAAAAACTGTTTTTT. It translates to CASSQETRGVYEKLFF.

This clonotype was picked up many times. The V and J genes are TRBV6-2 or TRBV6-3 and TRBJ1-2, with a possible D match to TRBD1 (5 bases). V lost 5 bases, J lost 4 bases, and 17 bases lay in between. The CDR3 totals 15 residues. CDR1 and CDR2 (germline): MNHEY, SVGEGT. The CDR3 region has the DNA TGTGCCAGCAGTCTCACTGACGGGACCCTCTATGGCTACACCTTC. Its protein is CASSLTDGTLYGYTF.

There are many counts of this clonotype. This sequence joins TRBV12-3 or TRBV12-4 and TRBJ1-1; tentatively, D is TRBD1 (5 bases). The CDR3 has 13 amino acids. The ends were cut back, 6 bases at V and 1 base at J, with 9 bases in the middle. The CDR3 DNA is TGTGCCAGCAGGTCCCAGGGGAACACTGAAGCTTTCTTT. Encoded protein: CASRSQGNTEAFF.

This clonotype appeared many times. The V gene is TRBV12-3 or TRBV12-4, the J gene TRBJ1-2, with D maybe TRBD1 (6 bases). The CDR3 extends over 13 amino acids. The V end lost 6 bases, the J end lost 2 bases, and 10 bases lay between the germline ends. CDR3 loop: CASSPGQNYGYTF. Written as DNA, the CDR3 is TGTGCCAGCAGCCCCGGACAGAACTATGGCTACACCTTC.

This chain joins TRBV4-1 and TRBJ2-3, with D perhaps matching TRBD1 (6 bases). Germline loops: CDR1 MGHRA, CDR2 YSYEKL. CDR3 length: 15 residues. The V end lost 3 bases, the J end lost 1 base, and 11 bases lay between the germline ends. This chain's CDR3 is CASSHAQGGTDTQYF. CDR3 DNA sequence: TGCGCCAGCAGCCATGCACAGGGCGGCACAGATACGCAGTATTTT.

This clonotype was counted at least ten times. The chain is built from TRBV24-1 and TRBJ2-7; D not resolved. In germline, CDR1 is KGHDR, CDR2 SFDVKD. This CDR3 has 12 residues. V was trimmed by 6 bases and J by 3 bases, leaving 8 bases between them. The CDR3 bases are TGTGCCACCAGTAAAGGCAGCTACGAGCAGTACTTC. Translation gives CATSKGSYEQYF.

This clonotype came up many times. This rearrangement joins TRBV13 to TRBJ2-1; the match to TRBD1 covers 7 bases. CDR1 is PRHDT and CDR2 is FYEKMQ in the germline V gene (reference sequence). The CDR3 has 14 amino acids. The V gene end was trimmed by 5 bases and the J gene end by 4 bases; junction bases not matched to a gene: 5. CDR3 sequence: CASSPGTAYNEQFF. The CDR3, as DNA: TGTGCCAGCAGCCCCGGGACAGCATACAATGAGCAGTTCTTC.

This chain uses TRBV30 with TRBJ2-7; D is unclear. CDR3 length: 13 amino acids. Trimming left V 1 base short and J 5 bases short, with 12 bases between. The germline V gene has CDR1 GTSNPN and CDR2 SVGIG (reference sequence). In nucleotides, the CDR3 is TGTGCCTGGAGTGGAAAGGGTTACGACGAGCAGTACTTC. This translates into CAWSGKGYDEQYF.

The CDR3 sequence: CASSPGGEVSYEQYF. The DNA of the CDR3 is TGTGCCAGCAGCCCAGGGGGAGAAGTGAGCTACGAGCAGTACTTC. The V gene is TRBV9, the J gene TRBJ2-7; 7 nucleotides agree with TRBD1. The J segment lost 3 bases and the V segment lost 4 bases, leaving 10 bases of the junction unmatched. Germline CDR1 and CDR2: SGDLS and YYNGEE. This CDR3 is 15 amino acids long.

The chain uses TRBV7-2 and TRBJ2-1; 9 bases match TRBD1. CDR3 size: 14 residues. V was pared by 5 bases and J by 7 bases, with 6 bases of the junction left unmatched. CDR1 is SGHTA and CDR2 is FQGNSA in the germline V gene. In nucleotides, the CDR3 is TGTGCCAGCAGCCCCCGGACAGGGGAGAATGAGCAGTTCTTC. Protein sequence: CASSPRTGENEQFF.

This clonotype was seen ten or more times. This CDR3 is CSVEGGRTNTEAFF. The CDR3 DNA reads as TGCAGCGTTGAAGGGGGCAGGACGAACACTGAAGCTTTCTTT. The gene calls are TRBV29-1 and TRBJ1-1; D perhaps matches TRBD1 (5 bases). The CDR3 sequence is 14 residues long. Germline lookup yields CDR1 SQVTM and CDR2 ANQGSEA. Trimming took off 1 base at V and 1 base at J, with 10 bases between the two ends.

The chain uses TRBV10-3 and TRBJ2-7; D ambiguous. CDR3 length: 14 residues. Germline V lookup: CDR1 ENHRY, CDR2 SYGVKD. The V end lost 3 bases, the J end lost 3 bases, and 12 bases lay between the germline ends. The DNA of the CDR3 is TGTGCCATCAGTGACCCGGTCCCCCGCTACGAGCAGTACTTC. Translation: CAISDPVPRYEQYF.

This clonotype rates as medium-sized. The genes are TRBV12-3 or TRBV12-4 and TRBJ1-1, with D maybe TRBD1 (5 bases). The CDR3 runs 14 residues. The V end lost 5 bases, the J end lost 5 bases, and 15 bases lay between the germline ends. The CDR3 bases are TGTGCCAGCAGTCCCCAACACGGGGGGACTGAAGCTTTCTTT. Amino acid sequence: CASSPQHGGTEAFF.

This clonotype was detected only a few times. V is TRBV29-1 and J is TRBJ2-3; D tentatively reads TRBD1 or TRBD2 (5 bases each). Germline assignment: CDR1 SQVTM and CDR2 ANQGSEA. This CDR3 region has 13 residues. DNA of the CDR3: TGCAGTGTCCGGGACCCTTCCCGGGATACGCAGTATTTT. Amino acids: CSVRDPSRDTQYF.

The V gene is TRBV12-3 or TRBV12-4, the J gene TRBJ2-7, with 8 bases identical to TRBD2. The V gene end was trimmed by 5 bases and the J gene end by 6 bases; junction bases not matched to a gene: 9. The CDR3 has 14 residues. CDR3 in amino acids: CASSPGLASSEQYF. CDR3 sequence (DNA): TGTGCCAGCAGTCCCGGACTAGCAAGCAGCGAGCAGTACTTC.

The chain joins TRBV10-3 to TRBJ1-5; no definite D call. This CDR3 comprises 12 residues. Germline CDR1 and CDR2: ENHRY and SYGVKD. V gave up 8 bases and J gave up 2 bases, with 7 bases separating them. Here the CDR3 reads CAIAEGNQPQHF. The CDR3 nucleotides are TGTGCCATCGCAGAGGGCAATCAGCCCCAGCATTTT.

This clonotype occurred a few times. J is TRBJ2-2 and V is TRBV12-3 or TRBV12-4, with 9 bases fitting TRBD2. CDR3 length: 14 amino acids. V trimming: 7 bases; J trimming: 4 bases; junction bases outside the gene matches: 4. The CDR3 protein is CASKSGGLTGELFF. The CDR3 region has the DNA TGTGCCAGCAAAAGCGGGGGGCTCACCGGGGAGCTGTTTTTT.

The chain recombines TRBV29-1 with TRBJ1-1; maybe TRBD1 (5 bases). Germline loops: CDR1 SQVTM, CDR2 ANQGSEA. The CDR3 contains 13 residues. Trimming stripped 3 bases from V and 0 bases from J, with 8 bases between. The DNA of the CDR3 is TGCAGCGTTGAGGGGGTTATGAACACTGAAGCTTTCTTT. It codes for CSVEGVMNTEAFF.

The CDR3 loop reads CASRAGEKHEKLFF. Written as DNA, the CDR3 is TGTGCCAGCAGAGCGGGGGAAAAACATGAAAAACTGTTTTTT. The chain links TRBV28 to TRBJ1-4, with TRBD1 as a possible D gene (5 bases). The ends were cut back, 6 bases at V and 6 bases at J, with 14 bases in the middle. This CDR3 is 14 amino acids long. CDR1 and CDR2 from the germline V gene are MDHEN and SYDVKM.

This chain joins TRBV28 and TRBJ2-7, with a tentative D call TRBD1 (5 bases). V was cut by 10 bases and J by 2 bases, with 12 bases left in between. Looked up from germline, CDR1 is MDHEN and CDR2 is SYDVKM. This CDR3 region has 12 residues. The CDR3 is CAIQGSPYEQYF. In DNA, the CDR3 is TGTGCCATCCAGGGATCCCCCTACGAGCAGTACTTC. The full variable domain, rest sourced from reference TRBV28 and TRBJ2-7, is DVKVTQSSRYLVKRTGEKVFLECVQDMDHENMFWYRQDPGLGLRLIYFSYDVKMKEKGDIPEGYSVSREKKERFSLILESASTNQTSMYLCAIQGSPYEQYFGPGTRLTVT.

This clonotype was counted at least ten times. V gene TRBV29-1 combines with J gene TRBJ2-1, with no clear D. The CDR3 has 10 amino acids. With 6 bases removed from V and 7 bases from J, the gap between germline ends came to 7 bases. CDR1 is SQVTM, CDR2 ANQGSEA, per germline. In DNA, the CDR3 is TGCAGCGTCCCAGAGAATGAGCAGTTCTTC. Residues: CSVPENEQFF.